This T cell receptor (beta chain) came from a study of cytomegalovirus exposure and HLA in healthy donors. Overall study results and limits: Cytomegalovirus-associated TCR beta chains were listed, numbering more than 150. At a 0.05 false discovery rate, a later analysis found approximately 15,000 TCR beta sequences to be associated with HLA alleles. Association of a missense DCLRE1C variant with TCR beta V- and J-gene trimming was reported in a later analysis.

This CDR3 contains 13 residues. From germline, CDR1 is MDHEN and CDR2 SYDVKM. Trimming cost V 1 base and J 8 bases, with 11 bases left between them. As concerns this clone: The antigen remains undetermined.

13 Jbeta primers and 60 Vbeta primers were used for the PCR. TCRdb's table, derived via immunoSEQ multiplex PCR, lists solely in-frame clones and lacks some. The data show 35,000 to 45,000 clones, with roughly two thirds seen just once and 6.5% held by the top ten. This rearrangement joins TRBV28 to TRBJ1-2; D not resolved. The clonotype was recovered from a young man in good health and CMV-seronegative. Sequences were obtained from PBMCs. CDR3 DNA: TGTGCCAGCAGTTTATTTGCGGTCTCGGGCTACACCTTC. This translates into CASSLFAVSGYTF.